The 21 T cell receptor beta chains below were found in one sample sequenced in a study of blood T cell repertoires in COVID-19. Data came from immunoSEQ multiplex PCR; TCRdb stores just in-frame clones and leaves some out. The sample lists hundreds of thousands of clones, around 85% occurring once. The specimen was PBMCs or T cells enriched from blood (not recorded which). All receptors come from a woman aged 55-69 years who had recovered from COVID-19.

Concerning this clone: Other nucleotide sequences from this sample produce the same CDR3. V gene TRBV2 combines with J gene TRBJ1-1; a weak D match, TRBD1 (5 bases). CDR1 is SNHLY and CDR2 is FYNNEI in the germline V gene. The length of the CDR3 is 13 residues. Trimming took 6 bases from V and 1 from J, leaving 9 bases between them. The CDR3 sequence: CASRGQGNTEAFF. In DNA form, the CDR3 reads TGTGCCAGCAGGGGGCAGGGGAACACTGAAGCTTTCTTT.

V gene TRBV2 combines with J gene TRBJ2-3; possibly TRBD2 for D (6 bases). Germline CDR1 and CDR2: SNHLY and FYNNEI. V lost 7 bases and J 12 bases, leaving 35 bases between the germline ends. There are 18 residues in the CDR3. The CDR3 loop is CASILTFVVGGSPKGQYF. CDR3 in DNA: TGTGCCAGCATTCTGACCTTCGTAGTCGGGGGTTCTCCGAAGGGCCAGTATTTT.

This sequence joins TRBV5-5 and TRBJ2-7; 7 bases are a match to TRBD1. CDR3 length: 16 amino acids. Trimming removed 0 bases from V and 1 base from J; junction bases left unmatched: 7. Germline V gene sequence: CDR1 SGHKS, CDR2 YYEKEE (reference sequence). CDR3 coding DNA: TGTGCCAGCAGCTTGGCCGGGACAGCCTCTTCCTACGAGCAGTACGTC. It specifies CASSLAGTASSYEQYV.

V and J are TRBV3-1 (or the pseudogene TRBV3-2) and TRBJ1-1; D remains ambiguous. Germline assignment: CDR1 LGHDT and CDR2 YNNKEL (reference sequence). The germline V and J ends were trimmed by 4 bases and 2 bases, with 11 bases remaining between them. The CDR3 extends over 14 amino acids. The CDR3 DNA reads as TGTGCCAGCAGCCCCCGTGGAGTTAACACTGAAGCTTTCTTT. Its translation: CASSPRGVNTEAFF.

The CDR3 sequence: CASSVPGQGPPLHF. CDR3 nucleotide sequence: TGTGCCAGCAGTGTACCGGGACAGGGACCACCCCTCCACTTT. The V and J genes are TRBV6-2 or TRBV6-3 and TRBJ1-6; 9 positions agree with TRBD1. CDR1 is MNHEY, CDR2 SVGEGT, per germline. V was pared by 5 bases and J by 11 bases, with 7 bases of the junction left unmatched. There are 14 residues in the CDR3.

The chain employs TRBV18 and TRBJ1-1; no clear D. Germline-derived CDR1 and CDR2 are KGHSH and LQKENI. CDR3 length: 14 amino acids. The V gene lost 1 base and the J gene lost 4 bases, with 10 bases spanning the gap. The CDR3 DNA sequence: TGTGCCAGCTCACCACGAACTCTTGGCACTGAAGCTTTCTTT. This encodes CASSPRTLGTEAFF.

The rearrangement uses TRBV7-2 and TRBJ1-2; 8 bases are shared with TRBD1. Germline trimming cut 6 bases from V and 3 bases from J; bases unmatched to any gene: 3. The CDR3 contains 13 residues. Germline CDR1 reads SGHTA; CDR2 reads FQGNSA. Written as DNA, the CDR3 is TGTGCCAGCAGTTCACAGGGGGACTATGGCTACACCTTC. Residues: CASSSQGDYGYTF.

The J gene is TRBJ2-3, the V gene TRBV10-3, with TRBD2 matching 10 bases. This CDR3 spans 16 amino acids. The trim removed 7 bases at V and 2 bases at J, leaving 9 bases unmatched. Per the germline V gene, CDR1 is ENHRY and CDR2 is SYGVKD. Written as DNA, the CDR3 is TGTGCCATCAAGACCTCCAGCGGGGGGGCCACAGATACGCAGTATTTT. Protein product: CAIKTSSGGATDTQYF.

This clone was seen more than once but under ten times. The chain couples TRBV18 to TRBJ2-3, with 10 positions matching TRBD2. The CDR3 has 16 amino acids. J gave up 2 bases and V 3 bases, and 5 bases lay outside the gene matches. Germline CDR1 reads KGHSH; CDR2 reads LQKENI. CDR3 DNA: TGTGCCAGCTCACCGGTAGCGGGGGGACTCACAGATACGCAGTATTTT. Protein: CASSPVAGGLTDTQYF. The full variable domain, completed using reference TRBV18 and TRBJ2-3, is NAGVMQNPRHLVRRRGQEARLRCSPMKGHSHVYWYRQLPEEGLKFMVYLQKENIIDESGMPKERFSAEFPKEGPSILRIQQVVRGDSAAYFCASSPVAGGLTDTQYFGPGTRLTVL.

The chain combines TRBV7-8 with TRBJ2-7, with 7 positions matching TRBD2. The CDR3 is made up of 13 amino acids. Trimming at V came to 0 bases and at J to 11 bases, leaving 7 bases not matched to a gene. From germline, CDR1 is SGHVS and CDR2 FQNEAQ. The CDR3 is CASSLAGEGGKYV. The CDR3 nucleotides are TGTGCCAGCAGCTTAGCGGGGGAGGGAGGAAAGTACGTC.

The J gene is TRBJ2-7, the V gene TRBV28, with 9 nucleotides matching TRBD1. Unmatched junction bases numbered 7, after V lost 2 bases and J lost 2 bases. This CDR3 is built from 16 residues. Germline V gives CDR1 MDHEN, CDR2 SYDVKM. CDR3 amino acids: CASSLPGTGKTYEQYF. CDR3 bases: TGTGCCAGCAGTTTACCCGGGACAGGGAAAACCTACGAGCAGTACTTC.

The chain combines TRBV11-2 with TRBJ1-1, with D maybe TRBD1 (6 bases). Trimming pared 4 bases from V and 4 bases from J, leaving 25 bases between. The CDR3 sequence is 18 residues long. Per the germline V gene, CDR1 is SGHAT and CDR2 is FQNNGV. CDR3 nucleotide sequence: TGTGCCAGCAGCTCCATCCGAAACAGGGATCAGAGAAGCACTGAAGCTTTCTTT. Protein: CASSSIRNRDQRSTEAFF.

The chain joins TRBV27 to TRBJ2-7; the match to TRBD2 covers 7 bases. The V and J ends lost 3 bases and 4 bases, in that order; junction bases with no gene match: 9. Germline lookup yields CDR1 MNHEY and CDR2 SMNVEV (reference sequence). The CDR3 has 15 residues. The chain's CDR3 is CASSFLGPGGYEQYF. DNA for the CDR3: TGTGCCAGCAGTTTTCTCGGGCCGGGGGGTTACGAGCAGTACTTC.

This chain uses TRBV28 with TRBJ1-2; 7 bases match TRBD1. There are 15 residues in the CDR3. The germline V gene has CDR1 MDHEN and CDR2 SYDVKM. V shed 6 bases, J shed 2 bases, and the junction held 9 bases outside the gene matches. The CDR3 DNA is TGTGCCAGCAGAGACTCGGGACAGAGAAACTATGGCTACACCTTC. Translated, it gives CASRDSGQRNYGYTF.

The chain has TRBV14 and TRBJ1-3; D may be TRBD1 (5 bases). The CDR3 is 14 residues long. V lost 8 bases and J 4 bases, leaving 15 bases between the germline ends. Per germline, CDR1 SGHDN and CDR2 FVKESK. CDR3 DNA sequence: TGTGCCAGCCGATCAGGGTCCGAAGGAAACACCATATATTTT. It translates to CASRSGSEGNTIYF.

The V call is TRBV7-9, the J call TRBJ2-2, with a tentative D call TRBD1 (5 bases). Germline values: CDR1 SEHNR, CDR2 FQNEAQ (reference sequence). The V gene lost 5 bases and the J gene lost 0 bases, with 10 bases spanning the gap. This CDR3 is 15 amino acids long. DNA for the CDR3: TGTGCCAGCAGCCCAGGCAGGGCGAACACCGGGGAGCTGTTTTTT. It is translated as CASSPGRANTGELFF.

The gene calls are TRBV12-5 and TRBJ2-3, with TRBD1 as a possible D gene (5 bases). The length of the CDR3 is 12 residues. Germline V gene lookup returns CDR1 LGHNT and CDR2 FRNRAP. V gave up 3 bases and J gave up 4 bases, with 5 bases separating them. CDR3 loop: CASGLGADTQYF. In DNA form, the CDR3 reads TGTGCTAGTGGTTTAGGGGCAGATACGCAGTATTTT. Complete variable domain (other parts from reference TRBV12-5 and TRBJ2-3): DARVTQTPRHKVTEMGQEVTMRCQPILGHNTVFWYRQTMMQGLELLAYFRNRAPLDDSGMPKDRFSAEMPDATLATLKIQPSEPRDSAVYFCASGLGADTQYFGPGTRLTVL.

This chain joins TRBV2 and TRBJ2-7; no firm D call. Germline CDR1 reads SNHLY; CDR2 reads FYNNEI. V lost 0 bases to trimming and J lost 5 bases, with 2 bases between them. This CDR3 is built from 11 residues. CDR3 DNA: TGTGCCAGCAGTGAAGCCGACGAGCAGTACGTC. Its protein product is CASSEADEQYV.

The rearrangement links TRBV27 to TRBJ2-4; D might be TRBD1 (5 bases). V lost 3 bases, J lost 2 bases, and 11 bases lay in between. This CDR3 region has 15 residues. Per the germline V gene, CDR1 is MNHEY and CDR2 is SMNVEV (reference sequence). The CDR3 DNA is TGTGCCAGCAGTTTTGTAGGGGCTTCCAAAAACATTCAGTACTTC. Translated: CASSFVGASKNIQYF.

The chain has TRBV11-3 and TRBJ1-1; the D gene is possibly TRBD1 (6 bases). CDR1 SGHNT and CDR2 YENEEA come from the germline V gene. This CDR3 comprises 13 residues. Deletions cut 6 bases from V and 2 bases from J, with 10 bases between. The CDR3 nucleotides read TGTGCCAGCAGAAAGGGGGAAAACACTGAAGCTTTCTTT. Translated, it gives CASRKGENTEAFF.

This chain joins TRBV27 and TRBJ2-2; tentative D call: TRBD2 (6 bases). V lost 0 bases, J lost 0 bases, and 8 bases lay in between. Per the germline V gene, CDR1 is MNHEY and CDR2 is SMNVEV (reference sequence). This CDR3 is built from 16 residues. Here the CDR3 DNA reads TGTGCCAGCAGTTTATCCGGGGGACCGAACACCGGGGAGCTGTTTTTT. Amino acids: CASSLSGGPNTGELFF.